This T cell receptor beta chain was sequenced for a study of radiotherapy plus CTLA-4 blockade in lung cancer. The study's findings and limits: Blood saw expansion of tumor-derived TCR clones after radiotherapy plus ipilimumab.

Points on this clone: Its antigen is unknown.

V dropped 3 bases and J dropped 3; count of bases not matched to a gene: 9. Germline CDR1 SGHRS, CDR2 YFSETQ. This CDR3 has 15 amino acids. Assay used: immunoSEQ multiplex PCR; TCRdb lists only in-frame clones, some missing. This sample has about 48,000 clones, with roughly 90% found just once. The source of this sequence is a human donor with non-small cell lung cancer that progressed on radiotherapy plus ipilimumab. Some clones in this sample may be carry-over from other donors' samples. The chain couples TRBV5-1 to TRBJ2-7; 7 bases are a match to TRBD2. The source material was peripheral blood, sampled from a patient treated with radiotherapy plus ipilimumab. CDR3 sequence (DNA): TGCGCCAGCAGCTGGGGAGGGAGAGGGAACTACGAGCAGTACTTC. Its translation is CASSWGGRGNYEQYF.